A single sample is the source of the 24 T cell receptor beta chains below, sequenced in a study of T-cell reconstitution after alpha-beta-depleted transplantation in children. A library of TCRbeta sequences, prepared with unique molecular identifiers, was generated. TCRdb itself ran the PCR reads through MiXCR, one entry per CDR3 protein. The sample consists of 600,000 to 800,000 distinct CDR3 sequences, about an eighth of them appearing once. This specimen was PBMCs, taken before TCRalphabeta/CD19-depleted stem cell transplant. These receptors all come from a girl aged 2 to 10 with congenital amegakaryocytic thrombocytopenia, due to receive a stem cell transplant.

The chain employs TRBV7-9 and TRBJ2-7; 8 nucleotides agree with TRBD2. This CDR3 spans 15 amino acids. In germline, CDR1 is SEHNR, CDR2 FQNEAQ (reference sequence). V shed 10 bases, J shed 0 bases, and the junction held 11 bases outside the gene matches. The CDR3 loop reads CANTPSGTSSYEQYF. The CDR3 coding sequence is TGTGCCAACACCCCATCCGGGACTAGCTCCTACGAGCAGTACTTC.

This chain uses TRBV5-1 with TRBJ2-1, with D tentatively TRBD2 (6 bases). CDR1 SGHRS and CDR2 YFSETQ come from the germline V gene. This CDR3 is 14 amino acids long. V lost 3 bases and J lost 10, with 17 bases in between. This CDR3 is CASSSGLSASEQFF. The CDR3 DNA reads as TGCGCCAGCAGCTCGGGACTCTCGGCATCCGAGCAGTTCTTC.

This clonotype was counted many times. V usage is TRBV29-1 and J usage is TRBJ2-7; 7 bases line up with TRBD2. V lost 1 base to trimming and J lost 7 bases; unmatched junction nucleotides: 7. Per germline, CDR1 SQVTM and CDR2 ANQGSEA. CDR3 length: 13 residues. CDR3 in DNA: TGCAGCGTTGAAGGGGGAGGGATCATGGAGCAGTACTTC. It is translated as CSVEGGGIMEQYF.

This clonotype was seen at least ten times. The CDR3 here is CASRAGQGDEQYF. CDR3 DNA: TGTGCCAGCAGAGCCGGACAGGGCGATGAGCAGTACTTC. The chain carries TRBV5-5 and TRBJ2-7, with TRBD1 matching over 8 bases. The CDR3 is made up of 13 amino acids. The germline V gene encodes CDR1 SGHKS and CDR2 YYEKEE (reference sequence). V shed 5 bases, J shed 7 bases, and the junction held 8 bases outside the gene matches.

This clonotype was recorded at least ten times. Written as DNA, the CDR3 is TGTGCCAGCAGTTTACCTGGGAGAGGTGTGCAGTACTTC. It is translated as CASSLPGRGVQYF. The rearrangement uses TRBV12-3 or TRBV12-4 and TRBJ2-7; D might be TRBD2 (5 bases). The CDR3 contains 13 residues. Deletions cut 2 bases from V and 9 bases from J, with 14 bases between.

This sequence joins TRBV7-2 and TRBJ2-2; D remains ambiguous. The length of the CDR3 is 13 residues. In germline, CDR1 is SGHTA, CDR2 FQGNSA. V lost 4 bases to trimming and J lost 4 bases, with 7 bases between them. The CDR3 reads CASSSRSTGELFF. The CDR3 nucleotides read TGTGCCAGCAGCTCTAGGAGCACCGGGGAGCTGTTTTTT.

This chain links TRBV5-1 with TRBJ2-1, with D perhaps TRBD1 or TRBD2 (9 bases each). Germline V lookup: CDR1 SGHRS, CDR2 YFSETQ. The CDR3 extends over 19 amino acids. Trimming stripped 2 bases from V and 4 bases from J, with 25 bases between. The CDR3 DNA is TGCGCCAGCAGCTTCCCGGGACAGGGTCTAGCGGGAATATACAATGAGCAGTTCTTC. This encodes CASSFPGQGLAGIYNEQFF.

This clonotype was detected a few times. V is TRBV18 and J is TRBJ1-3; 7 bases line up with TRBD1. The CDR3 spans 16 residues. Trimming cost V 2 bases and J 1 base; bases outside gene matches: 5. Germline V gives CDR1 KGHSH, CDR2 LQKENI. The CDR3: CASSPMTGLSGNTIYF. The DNA for the CDR3 is TGTGCCAGCTCACCAATGACAGGGTTGTCTGGAAACACCATATATTTT.

The chain has TRBV9 and TRBJ2-1; a weak D match, TRBD2 (5 bases). The germline V gene has CDR1 SGDLS and CDR2 YYNGEE. The CDR3 runs 15 residues. The V and J ends lost 3 bases and 4 bases respectively, with 14 bases between them. In DNA form, the CDR3 reads TGTGCCAGCAGCGACTGGGGAGCCCCTTACAATGAGCAGTTCTTC. Amino acid sequence: CASSDWGAPYNEQFF.

The chain employs TRBV19 and TRBJ2-7; D might be TRBD1 or TRBD2, each matching 5 bases. The CDR3 is made up of 14 amino acids. Germline V gives CDR1 LNHDA, CDR2 SQIVND (reference sequence). Trimming shortened V by 5 bases and J by 1 base, and 12 bases separated the two germline ends. CDR3 DNA: TGTGCCAGTAGTGCTCGGGACGGGTCCTACGAGCAGTACTTC. Amino acids: CASSARDGSYEQYF. The full variable domain, rest sourced from reference TRBV19 and TRBJ2-7, is DGGITQSPKYLFRKEGQNVTLSCEQNLNHDAMYWYRQDPGQGLRLIYYSQIVNDFQKGDIAEGYSVSREKKESFPLTVTSAQKNPTAFYLCASSARDGSYEQYFGPGTRLTVT.

This chain joins TRBV6-2 or TRBV6-3 and TRBJ1-5; no reliable D call. V lost 3 bases to trimming and J lost 4 bases, with 16 bases between them. The CDR3 is made up of 16 amino acids. The germline V gene has CDR1 MNHEY and CDR2 SVGEGT. The CDR3 coding sequence is TGTGCCAGCAGTTATATGATCCCCAGGAAGAATCAGCCCCAGCATTTT. Its translation: CASSYMIPRKNQPQHF.

A word on this clonotype: Since a much larger clone is just one base distant, this may be a read error. The chain uses TRBV5-1 and TRBJ2-7, with 11 positions matching TRBD2. CDR1 is SGHRS and CDR2 is YFSETQ in the germline V gene. The CDR3 sequence is 15 residues long. DNA of the CDR3: TGCGTCAGCAGCGAAACCGGGACTAGCGGTTACGAGCAGTACTTC. Its protein is CVSSETGTSGYEQYF.

This clonotype was recorded many times. V usage is TRBV20-1 and J usage is TRBJ2-1, with 7 bases that match TRBD2. Per germline, CDR1 DFQATT and CDR2 SNEGSKA (reference sequence). After removal of 4 bases from V and 4 bases from J, the junction contained 13 bases not matched to a gene. The CDR3 is 16 amino acids. The CDR3 protein is CSATPPGLSTYNEQFF. CDR3 coding DNA: TGCAGTGCTACCCCCCCGGGACTATCAACTTACAATGAGCAGTTCTTC.

At least ten counts were recorded for this clonotype. This chain connects TRBV6-1 to TRBJ2-3, with 9 bases that match TRBD2. Trimming at V came to 10 bases and at J to 0 bases, leaving 14 bases not matched to a gene. The CDR3 length is 17 residues. Germline CDR1 and CDR2: MNHNS and SASEGT. CDR3 in DNA: TGTGCCACCCTAAGCGCTAGCGGGACCACTAGCACAGATACGCAGTATTTT. It codes for CATLSASGTTSTDTQYF.

In its sample, this clonotype was seen a few times. The rearrangement uses TRBV20-1 and TRBJ2-7; D perhaps matches TRBD1 (7 bases). Trimming removed 3 bases from V and 2 bases from J, with 14 bases in between. CDR3 length equals 14 residues. Looked up from germline, CDR1 is DFQATT and CDR2 is SNEGSKA (reference sequence). The CDR3 DNA is TGCAGTGCTAGTTCCCAGGGGGGCACCTACGAGCAGTACTTC. Protein product: CSASSQGGTYEQYF.

The table lists this clonotype with many counts. This chain joins TRBV5-1 and TRBJ2-4; 8 bases align to TRBD1. Unmatched junction bases numbered 7, after V lost 0 bases and J lost 2 bases. Per the germline V gene, CDR1 is SGHRS and CDR2 is YFSETQ. The CDR3 length is 17 residues. CDR3 bases: TGCGCCAGCAGCTTGGAAGGGACAGGATATACCAAAAACATTCAGTACTTC. It yields the protein CASSLEGTGYTKNIQYF.

Points on this clonotype: Since a much larger clone is just one base distant, this may be a read error. J is TRBJ1-2 and V is TRBV15, with 10 bases aligning to TRBD1. Per germline, CDR1 LNHNV and CDR2 YYDKDF (reference sequence). Trimming cost V 10 bases and J 5 bases; bases outside gene matches: 13. This CDR3 has 15 amino acids. DNA of the CDR3: TGTGCCAACAGGCTCCTGGGACAGGGGAATTATGGCTACACCTTC. Protein: CANRLLGQGNYGYTF. The whole variable domain, filled in from reference TRBV15 and TRBJ1-2, reads DAMVIQNPRYQVTQFGKPVTLSCSQTLNHNVMYWYQQKSSQAPKLLFHYYDKDFNNEADTPDNFQSRRPNTSFCFLDIRSPGLGDTAMYLCANRLLGQGNYGYTFGSGTRLTVV.

This clonotype has just a few counts. The chain is built from TRBV2 and TRBJ2-1, with 11 bases fitting TRBD2. Germline assignment: CDR1 SNHLY and CDR2 FYNNEI. V trimming: 4 bases; J trimming: 8 bases; junction bases outside the gene matches: 10. This CDR3 comprises 16 residues. The CDR3 region is CASSGTGTSGLDEQFF. Here the CDR3 DNA reads TGTGCCAGCAGTGGCACCGGGACTAGCGGTTTGGATGAGCAGTTCTTC.

In its sample, this clonotype was seen many times. This chain connects TRBV4-1 to TRBJ2-6; D gene ambiguous. Germline-derived CDR1 and CDR2 are MGHRA and YSYEKL. The CDR3 contains 16 residues. V lost 3 bases, J lost 2 bases, and 11 bases lay in between. DNA for the CDR3: TGCGCCAGCAGCCAGGGTAGCTTGCCTGGGGCCAACGTCCTGACTTTC. Translated, it gives CASSQGSLPGANVLTF.

There are many counts of this clonotype. This chain joins TRBV27 and TRBJ2-3; no firm D call. CDR3 length: 15 amino acids. Germline V gene sequence: CDR1 MNHEY, CDR2 SMNVEV (reference sequence). Trimming cost V 3 bases and J 3 bases, with 13 bases left between them. CDR3 protein: CASSLTTATTDTQYF. DNA for the CDR3: TGTGCCAGCAGTTTGACCACAGCCACTACAGATACGCAGTATTTT.

V gene TRBV20-1 combines with J gene TRBJ2-7, with 8 bases matching TRBD2. The germline CDR1 and CDR2 sequences are DFQATT and SNEGSKA (reference sequence). The CDR3 is 13 amino acids. The junction had 9 bases not matched to a gene; V was cut back by 4 bases and J by 7 bases. CDR3 bases: TGCAGTGCTATCAGCGGGAGTATGGGGGAGCAGTACTTC. It translates to CSAISGSMGEQYF.

The table lists this clonotype with many counts. This chain uses TRBV5-6 with TRBJ2-1; D possibly uses TRBD1 or TRBD2 (5 bases each). The CDR3 is 16 amino acids. Germline CDR1 reads SGHDT; CDR2 reads YYEEEE. V gave up 2 bases and J gave up 0 bases, with 12 bases separating them. CDR3 bases: TGTGCCAGCAGCTTTAGCCCGAGGGGCTCCTACAATGAGCAGTTCTTC. Protein: CASSFSPRGSYNEQFF.

In this sample, this clonotype turned up many times. The rearrangement links TRBV20-1 to TRBJ1-2, with D possibly TRBD1 on 5 matching bases. V lost 5 bases to trimming and J lost 8 bases, with 18 bases between them. Looked up from germline, CDR1 is DFQATT and CDR2 is SNEGSKA (reference sequence). The CDR3 has 13 amino acids. The CDR3 DNA is TGCAGTGCTCGCATTTGGGACTTCTTAGGCTACACCTTC. It encodes CSARIWDFLGYTF.

This clonotype came up many times. The chain employs TRBV4-1 and TRBJ2-3; D uncertain. Trimming pared 1 base from V and 3 bases from J, leaving 8 bases between. Germline V gene lookup returns CDR1 MGHRA and CDR2 YSYEKL. The CDR3 runs to 14 residues. CDR3 protein: CASSQVDGTDTQYF. As DNA, the CDR3 is TGCGCCAGCAGCCAAGTCGACGGAACAGATACGCAGTATTTT.